This TCR beta chain is drawn from a study of blood T cell repertoires in COVID-19. Study details: Acute and convalescent COVID-19 specimens originated in the United States, Italy and Spain. From T cells, B-cell-depleted T cells, or PBMCs came the material, which was cDNA or gDNA.

Original data processing: Amplification from reference gene primers served as the basis for estimated nucleated cell counts. The repertoire was sequenced with immunoSEQ multiplex PCR; TCRdb's copy has only in-frame clones and lacks some. The V and J calls and clone size were taken over from that table, and D and trimming were inferred from the DNA. This table holds 70,000 or so clones, about nine tenths found once. Germline assignment: CDR1 SGHRS and CDR2 YFSETQ. This CDR3 region has 15 residues. Trimming cost V 4 bases and J 3 bases, with 17 bases left between them. This sequence was found in a woman older than 75 with active COVID-19. The V and J genes are TRBV5-1 and TRBJ2-7, with a weak D call TRBD2 (6 bases). Material: peripheral blood. CDR3 in DNA: TGCGCCAGCAGCCCAACTGGAGGGTCCCACTACGAGCAGTACTTC. Its protein is CASSPTGGSHYEQYF.